The 20 T cell receptor beta chains given below trace back to one sample, sequenced in a study of blood T cell repertoires in COVID-19 (dated by TCRdb to the early 2020s). Preparation of the library involved the immunoSEQ multiplex PCR assay. What TCRdb holds here is the immuneACCESS table cut down to in-frame rearrangements. Part of the clones is not present; checked against another copy, under half of the missing clones reflect an unresolved V gene, and the others are unexplained. The table for this sample lists about 260,000 clones; over 80% of them were counted only once. Together, the top ten hold 1.5% of the sample. Sequencing used peripheral blood. Receptors originate from a woman aged 40 to 50 who had recovered from COVID-19.

V is TRBV3-1 (or the pseudogene TRBV3-2) and J is TRBJ1-6, with no clear D. Per the germline V gene, CDR1 is LGHDT and CDR2 is YNNKEL (reference sequence). The CDR3 is 14 residues long. V was trimmed by 2 bases and J by 7 bases, leaving 9 bases between them. CDR3 coding DNA: TGTGCCAGCAGCCAAAATTCGGGGAATTCACCCCTCCACTTT. It translates to CASSQNSGNSPLHF.

This clone was detected a few times. This chain uses TRBV5-4 with TRBJ1-1; D is uncertain. Germline CDR1 SGHNT, CDR2 YYREEE (reference sequence). The CDR3 contains 13 residues. Trimming cost V 0 bases and J 1 base, with 4 bases left between them. The CDR3 loop reads CASSLAPNTEAFF. DNA for the CDR3: TGTGCCAGCAGCTTGGCTCCGAACACTGAAGCTTTCTTT.

For the CDR3, the DNA is TGTGCCACCCGGGGGGATTCAGATACGCAGTATTTT. It translates to CATRGDSDTQYF. The chain links TRBV13 to TRBJ2-3; 7 nucleotides agree with TRBD2. CDR1 is PRHDT and CDR2 is FYEKMQ in the germline V gene (reference sequence). Losses at the gene ends were 10 bases for V and 4 bases for J; bases not matched to a gene: 5. The CDR3 is 12 amino acids.

The V and J genes are TRBV7-8 and TRBJ1-2, with TRBD1 matching over 7 bases. V was pared by 5 bases and J by 1 base, with 4 bases of the junction left unmatched. This CDR3 has 14 amino acids. Germline V gene lookup returns CDR1 SGHVS and CDR2 FQNEAQ. CDR3 in amino acids: CASSPGTVNYGYTF. CDR3 coding DNA: TGTGCCAGCAGCCCCGGGACAGTTAACTATGGCTACACCTTC.

The chain links TRBV5-1 to TRBJ2-3; TRBD1 is a possible D gene (5 bases). V lost 3 bases and J lost 2, with 10 bases in between. Germline CDR1 and CDR2: SGHRS and YFSETQ. The CDR3 has 14 residues. The CDR3 spells CASSWGEYTDTQYF. The CDR3 DNA reads as TGCGCCAGCAGCTGGGGCGAGTACACAGATACGCAGTATTTT.

The gene calls are TRBV29-1 and TRBJ2-3, with D uncertain. The CDR3 has 11 residues. Per germline, CDR1 SQVTM and CDR2 ANQGSEA. V lost 6 bases and J lost 6, with 10 bases in between. This chain's CDR3 is CSVQRGDTQYF. CDR3 coding DNA: TGCAGCGTACAACGTGGCGATACGCAGTATTTT.

The chain employs TRBV2 and TRBJ1-1; D possibly corresponds to TRBD1 (5 bases). The CDR3 length is 17 residues. Germline V CDR1 and CDR2: SNHLY, FYNNEI. Trimming pared 4 bases from V and 1 base from J, leaving 19 bases between. The CDR3, as DNA: TGTGCCAGCAGTGCGCAGGGCCCACCTTTGGGGAACACTGAAGCTTTCTTT. As protein: CASSAQGPPLGNTEAFF. Supplemented by reference TRBV2 and TRBJ1-1, the full variable domain reads EPEVTQTPSHQVTQMGQEVILRCVPISNHLYFYWYRQILGQKVEFLVSFYNNEISEKSEIFDDQFSVERPDGSNFTLKIRSTKLEDSAMYFCASSAQGPPLGNTEAFFGQGTRLTVV.

A single count supports this clone. The chain combines TRBV19 with TRBJ2-3, with D possibly matching TRBD1 (6 bases). The V end was cut by 5 bases, the J end by 4 bases, with 16 bases between. Germline CDR1 and CDR2: LNHDA and SQIVND (reference sequence). The CDR3 is 15 amino acids. The CDR3, as DNA: TGTGCCAGTAGTGTAACAGGGAGTGTTGCAGATACGCAGTATTTT. Its translation: CASSVTGSVADTQYF. Looking up the rest from reference TRBV19 and TRBJ2-3 gives the full variable domain: DGGITQSPKYLFRKEGQNVTLSCEQNLNHDAMYWYRQDPGQGLRLIYYSQIVNDFQKGDIAEGYSVSREKKESFPLTVTSAQKNPTAFYLCASSVTGSVADTQYFGPGTRLTVL.

The chain uses TRBV9 and TRBJ2-2; D gene ambiguous. This CDR3 is 16 amino acids long. Trimming removed 4 bases from V and 0 bases from J, with 13 bases in between. Germline V gene data show CDR1 as SGDLS and CDR2 as YYNGEE. DNA for the CDR3: TGTGCCAGCAGCCCCTATGTTGACTCGAACACCGGGGAGCTGTTTTTT. Encoded protein: CASSPYVDSNTGELFF.

V is TRBV7-2 and J is TRBJ1-4; D remains unclear. The germline gives CDR1 SGHTA, CDR2 FQGNSA. Between the trimmed V and J ends, which lost 2 bases and 0 bases, there was a span of 13 bases. The length of the CDR3 is 17 residues. CDR3 sequence reads: CASSLYIAGATNEKLFF. CDR3 DNA: TGTGCCAGCAGCTTATATATTGCAGGTGCAACTAATGAAAAACTGTTTTTT. Using reference TRBV7-2 and TRBJ1-4 for the parts outside the CDR3, the full variable domain is GAGVSQSPSNKVTEKGKDVELRCDPISGHTALYWYRQSLGQGLEFLIYFQGNSAPDKSGLPSDRFSAERTGGSVSTLTIQRTQQEDSAVYLCASSLYIAGATNEKLFFGSGTQLSVL.

Written as DNA, the CDR3 is TGTGCCAGCAGCGTAGTACCCGGGGTGGGGAACTATGGCTACACCTTC. It yields the protein CASSVVPGVGNYGYTF. This chain connects TRBV9 to TRBJ1-2; D unresolved. Trimming removed 0 bases at V and 2 bases at J, with 14 bases between. The CDR3 spans 16 residues. Germline V lookup: CDR1 SGDLS, CDR2 YYNGEE.

The rearrangement uses TRBV24-1 and TRBJ1-4; D is possibly TRBD1 (6 bases). The CDR3 contains 18 residues. V lost 0 bases and J 0 bases, leaving 13 bases between the germline ends. Germline V gene sequence: CDR1 KGHDR, CDR2 SFDVKD. CDR3 DNA: TGTGCCACCAGTGATTTGAGCGTCAGGGGAGCAACTAATGAAAAACTGTTTTTT. Translating it yields CATSDLSVRGATNEKLFF.

This chain connects TRBV5-4 to TRBJ1-1, with D maybe TRBD1 (6 bases). Germline CDR1 is SGHNT and CDR2 is YYREEE (reference sequence). The CDR3 loop spans 13 amino acids. V lost 2 bases and J lost 5, with 10 bases in between. The CDR3 protein is CASSFDRPTEAFF. The CDR3 nucleotides read TGTGCCAGCAGCTTTGACAGGCCGACTGAAGCTTTCTTT.

The genes are TRBV10-3 and TRBJ1-5; weak D call: TRBD1 (6 bases). Trimming removed 3 bases at V and 14 bases at J, with 14 bases between. Germline V gives CDR1 ENHRY, CDR2 SYGVKD. CDR3 length: 12 residues. This CDR3 reads CAISDPGTSKHF. The CDR3 nucleotides read TGTGCCATCAGTGACCCCGGGACAAGTAAGCATTTT.

A single count supports this clone. This chain joins TRBV10-2 and TRBJ1-2, with a tentative D call TRBD1 (6 bases). CDR3 length: 13 amino acids. CDR1 is WSHSY and CDR2 is SAAADI in the germline V gene. Trimming took off 3 bases at V and 3 bases at J, with 8 bases between the two ends. Here the CDR3 reads CASSDKGDYGYTF. In nucleotides, the CDR3 is TGCGCCAGCAGTGATAAGGGGGACTATGGCTACACCTTC.

The rearrangement joins TRBV5-1 to TRBJ1-1; D possibly corresponds to TRBD1 (5 bases). CDR1 and CDR2 from the germline V gene are SGHRS and YFSETQ. CDR3 length: 15 amino acids. V was cut by 4 bases and J by 8 bases, with 21 bases left in between. The CDR3: CASSQVVGLTPEAFF. CDR3 sequence (DNA): TGCGCCAGCAGCCAAGTGGTGGGACTGACACCGGAAGCTTTCTTT.

This chain joins TRBV29-1 and TRBJ2-1; 11 bases are a match to TRBD2. The V and J ends lost 4 bases and 9 bases, in that order; junction bases with no gene match: 11. The germline gives CDR1 SQVTM, CDR2 ANQGSEA. The CDR3 consists of 15 residues. CDR3 region: CSVVPSGGPSGEQFF. CDR3 bases: TGCAGCGTTGTTCCTAGCGGGGGGCCGTCCGGTGAGCAGTTCTTC.

The V call is TRBV5-6, the J call TRBJ1-3; 9 bases are shared with TRBD1. The trim removed 0 bases at V and 8 bases at J, leaving 9 bases unmatched. Germline lookup yields CDR1 SGHDT and CDR2 YYEEEE. The CDR3 extends over 16 amino acids. The CDR3 nucleotides are TGTGCCAGCAGCTTGGACAGGGGGCTAATATTGGACACCATATATTTT. As protein: CASSLDRGLILDTIYF.

Only one count was recorded for this clone. The chain combines TRBV5-1 with TRBJ1-6, with 7 bases matching TRBD1. The germline CDR1 and CDR2 sequences are SGHRS and YFSETQ. V lost 4 bases and J lost 1; bases outside the gene matches: 8. CDR3 length equals 17 residues. Here the CDR3 DNA reads TGCGCCAGCAGCGGCAGGGACAGTAGATCCTATAATTCACCCCTCCACTTT. Its translation: CASSGRDSRSYNSPLHF. The entire variable domain, with the rest obtained from reference TRBV5-1 and TRBJ1-6, is as follows: KAGVTQTPRYLIKTRGQQVTLSCSPISGHRSVSWYQQTPGQGLQFLFEYFSETQRNKGNFPGRFSGRQFSNSRSEMNVSTLELGDSALYLCASSGRDSRSYNSPLHFGNGTRLTVT.

V and J are TRBV5-1 and TRBJ1-1, with 9 bases aligning to TRBD1. CDR3 length: 14 residues. CDR1 and CDR2 (germline): SGHRS, YFSETQ. V dropped 4 bases and J dropped 4; count of bases not matched to a gene: 5. CDR3 residues: CASSASQGATEAFF. In DNA form, the CDR3 reads TGCGCCAGCAGCGCCTCACAGGGGGCCACTGAAGCTTTCTTT. The full variable domain, rest sourced from reference TRBV5-1 and TRBJ1-1, is KAGVTQTPRYLIKTRGQQVTLSCSPISGHRSVSWYQQTPGQGLQFLFEYFSETQRNKGNFPGRFSGRQFSNSRSEMNVSTLELGDSALYLCASSASQGATEAFFGQGTRLTVV.